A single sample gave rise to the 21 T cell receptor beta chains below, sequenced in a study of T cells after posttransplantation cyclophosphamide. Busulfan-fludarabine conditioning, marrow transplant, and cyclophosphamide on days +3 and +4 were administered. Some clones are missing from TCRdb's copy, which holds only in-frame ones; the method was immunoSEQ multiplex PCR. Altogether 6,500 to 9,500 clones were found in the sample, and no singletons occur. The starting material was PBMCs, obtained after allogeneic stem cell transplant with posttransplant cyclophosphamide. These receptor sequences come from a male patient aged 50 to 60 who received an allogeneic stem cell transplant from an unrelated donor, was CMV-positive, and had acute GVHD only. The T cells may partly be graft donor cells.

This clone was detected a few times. The CDR3 region is CASSYSGRNTGELFF. CDR3 nucleotides: TGTGCCAGCAGTTATAGCGGGAGGAACACCGGGGAGCTGTTTTTT. The V and J genes are TRBV28 and TRBJ2-2, with 9 bases lining up with TRBD2. There are 15 residues in the CDR3. Per germline, CDR1 MDHEN and CDR2 SYDVKM. V dropped 4 bases and J dropped 1; count of bases not matched to a gene: 1.

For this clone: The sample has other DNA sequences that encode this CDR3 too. CDR3 coding DNA: TGTGCCAGCAGCTTAGTACTAGCGGGAGAGACCCAGTACTTC. This sequence encodes CASSLVLAGETQYF. V and J are TRBV11-2 and TRBJ2-5, with 9 positions matching TRBD2. This CDR3 region has 14 residues. V gave up 1 base and J gave up 4 bases; unmatched junction bases: 1. CDR1 and CDR2 (germline): SGHAT, FQNNGV.

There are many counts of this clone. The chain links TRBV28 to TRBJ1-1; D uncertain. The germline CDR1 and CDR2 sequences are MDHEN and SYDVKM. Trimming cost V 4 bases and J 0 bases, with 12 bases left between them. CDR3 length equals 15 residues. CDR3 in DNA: TGTGCCAGCAGTTCGGTACCGCGAATGAACACTGAAGCTTTCTTT. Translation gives CASSSVPRMNTEAFF.

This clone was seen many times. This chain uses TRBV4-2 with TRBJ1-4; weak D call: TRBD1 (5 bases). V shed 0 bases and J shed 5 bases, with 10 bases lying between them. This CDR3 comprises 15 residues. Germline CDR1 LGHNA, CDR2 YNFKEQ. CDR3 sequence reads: CASSQDQGENEKLFF. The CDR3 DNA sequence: TGTGCCAGCAGCCAAGATCAAGGGGAAAATGAAAAACTGTTTTTT.

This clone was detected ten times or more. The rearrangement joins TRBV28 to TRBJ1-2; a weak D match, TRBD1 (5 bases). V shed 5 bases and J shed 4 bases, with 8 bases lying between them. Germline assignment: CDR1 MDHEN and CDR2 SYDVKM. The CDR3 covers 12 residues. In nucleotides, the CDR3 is TGTGCCAGCAGTGGGCAGGGCTATGGCTACACCTTC. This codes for CASSGQGYGYTF.

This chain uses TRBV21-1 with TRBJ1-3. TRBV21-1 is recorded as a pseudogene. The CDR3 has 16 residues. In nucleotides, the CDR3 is TGTGCCAGCAGCAAAGACCGGGGGGCCTCTGGAAACACCATATATTTT. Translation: CASSKDRGASGNTIYF.

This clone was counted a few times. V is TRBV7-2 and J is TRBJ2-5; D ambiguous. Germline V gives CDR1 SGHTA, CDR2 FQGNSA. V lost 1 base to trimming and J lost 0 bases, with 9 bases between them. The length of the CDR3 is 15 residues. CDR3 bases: TGTGCCAGCAGCTTAGGGCAGGCGTACCAAGAGACCCAGTACTTC. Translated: CASSLGQAYQETQYF.

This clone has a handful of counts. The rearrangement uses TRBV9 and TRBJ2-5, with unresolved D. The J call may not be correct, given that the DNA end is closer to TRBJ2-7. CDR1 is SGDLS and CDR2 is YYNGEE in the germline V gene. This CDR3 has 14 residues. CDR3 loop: CASSVEPRSDEQYF. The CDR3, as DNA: TGTGCCAGCAGCGTAGAACCTAGAAGCGACGAGCAGTACTTC.

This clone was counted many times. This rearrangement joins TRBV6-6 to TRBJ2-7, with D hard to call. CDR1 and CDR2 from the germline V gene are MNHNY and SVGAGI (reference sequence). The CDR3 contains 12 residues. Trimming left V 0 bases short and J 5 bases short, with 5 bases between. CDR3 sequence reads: CASSYSFDEQYF. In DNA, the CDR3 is TGTGCCAGCAGTTACTCGTTCGACGAGCAGTACTTC.

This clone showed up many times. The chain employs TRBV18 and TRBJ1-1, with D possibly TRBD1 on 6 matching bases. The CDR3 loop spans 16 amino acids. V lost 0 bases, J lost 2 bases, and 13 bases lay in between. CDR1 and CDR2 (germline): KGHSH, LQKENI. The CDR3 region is CASSPPSRGANTEAFF. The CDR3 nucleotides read TGTGCCAGCTCACCACCCTCGCGGGGGGCAAACACTGAAGCTTTCTTT.

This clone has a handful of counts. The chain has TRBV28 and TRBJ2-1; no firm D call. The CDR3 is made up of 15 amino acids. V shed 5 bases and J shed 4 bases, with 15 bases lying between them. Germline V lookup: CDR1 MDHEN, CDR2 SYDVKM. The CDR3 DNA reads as TGTGCCAGCAGTCCCCCAGGAAATTTTTACAATGAGCAGTTCTTC. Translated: CASSPPGNFYNEQFF.

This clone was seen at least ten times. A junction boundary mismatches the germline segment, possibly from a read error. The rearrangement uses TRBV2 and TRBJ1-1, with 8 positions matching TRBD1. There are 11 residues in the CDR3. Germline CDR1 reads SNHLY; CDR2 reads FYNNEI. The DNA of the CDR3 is TGTGCCAGTGCTCCTGACAGGGGTTCCCACTTT. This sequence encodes CASAPDRGSHF.

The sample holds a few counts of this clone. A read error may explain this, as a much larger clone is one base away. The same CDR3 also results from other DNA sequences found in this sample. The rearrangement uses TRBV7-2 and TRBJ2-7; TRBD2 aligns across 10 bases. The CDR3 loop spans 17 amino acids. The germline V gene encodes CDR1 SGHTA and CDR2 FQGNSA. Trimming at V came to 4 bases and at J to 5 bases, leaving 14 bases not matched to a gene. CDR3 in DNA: TGTGCCAGCAGCTCTACCCGAGGACTAGCGGTCCGGGACGAGCAGTACTTC. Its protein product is CASSSTRGLAVRDEQYF.

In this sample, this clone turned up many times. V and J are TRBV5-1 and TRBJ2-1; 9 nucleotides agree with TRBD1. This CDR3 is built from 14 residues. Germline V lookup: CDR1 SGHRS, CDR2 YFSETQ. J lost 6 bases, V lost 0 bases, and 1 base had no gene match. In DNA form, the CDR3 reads TGCGCCAGCAGCTTGGGGGGACAGGGCAATGAGCAGTTCTTC. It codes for CASSLGGQGNEQFF.

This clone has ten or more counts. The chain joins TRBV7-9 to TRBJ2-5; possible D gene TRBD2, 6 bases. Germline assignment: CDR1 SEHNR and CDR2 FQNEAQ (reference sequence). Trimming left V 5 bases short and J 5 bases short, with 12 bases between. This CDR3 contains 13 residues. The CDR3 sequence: CASSLEGGETQYF. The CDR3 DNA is TGTGCCAGCAGCCTGGAGGGCGGGGAGACCCAGTACTTC.

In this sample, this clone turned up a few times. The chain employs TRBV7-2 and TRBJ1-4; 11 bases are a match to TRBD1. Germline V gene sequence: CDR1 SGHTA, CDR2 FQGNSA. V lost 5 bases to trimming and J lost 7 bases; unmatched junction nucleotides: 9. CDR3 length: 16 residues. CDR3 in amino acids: CASSAGSGTGGEKLFF. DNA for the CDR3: TGTGCCAGCAGCGCAGGCTCCGGGACAGGGGGTGAAAAACTGTTTTTT.

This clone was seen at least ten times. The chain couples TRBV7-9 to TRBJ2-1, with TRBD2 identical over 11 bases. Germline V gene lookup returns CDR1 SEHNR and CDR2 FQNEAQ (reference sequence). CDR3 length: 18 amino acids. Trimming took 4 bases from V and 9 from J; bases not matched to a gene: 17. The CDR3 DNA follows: TGTGCCAGCAGCTCTATAGGGCCAATAGCGGGAGGGGCGATTGAGCAGTTCTTC. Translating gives CASSSIGPIAGGAIEQFF.

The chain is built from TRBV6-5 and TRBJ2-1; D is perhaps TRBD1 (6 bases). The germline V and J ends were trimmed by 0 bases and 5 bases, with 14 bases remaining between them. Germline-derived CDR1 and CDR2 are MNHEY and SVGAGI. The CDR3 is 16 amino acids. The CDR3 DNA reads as TGTGCCAGCAGTTACTCGATGATAGGGGGTCACAATGAGCAGTTCTTC. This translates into CASSYSMIGGHNEQFF.

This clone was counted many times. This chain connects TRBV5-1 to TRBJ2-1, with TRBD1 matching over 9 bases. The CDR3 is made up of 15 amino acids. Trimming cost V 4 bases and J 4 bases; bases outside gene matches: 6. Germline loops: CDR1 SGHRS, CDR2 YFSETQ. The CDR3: CASSTGTGSYNEQFF. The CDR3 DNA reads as TGCGCCAGCAGCACCGGGACAGGGAGTTACAATGAGCAGTTCTTC.

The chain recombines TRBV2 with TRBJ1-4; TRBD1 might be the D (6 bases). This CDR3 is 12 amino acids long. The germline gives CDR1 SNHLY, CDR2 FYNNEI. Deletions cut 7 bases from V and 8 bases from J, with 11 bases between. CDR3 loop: CASTGGREKLFF. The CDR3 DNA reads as TGTGCCAGCACGGGGGGCAGGGAAAAACTGTTTTTT.

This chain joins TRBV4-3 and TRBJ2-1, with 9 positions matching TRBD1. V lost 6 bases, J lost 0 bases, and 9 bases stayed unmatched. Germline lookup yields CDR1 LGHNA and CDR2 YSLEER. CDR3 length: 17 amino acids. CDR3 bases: TGCGCCAGCAGTTACGAGGCGGGACAGGGCTCCTACAATGAGCAGTTCTTC. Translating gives CASSYEAGQGSYNEQFF.